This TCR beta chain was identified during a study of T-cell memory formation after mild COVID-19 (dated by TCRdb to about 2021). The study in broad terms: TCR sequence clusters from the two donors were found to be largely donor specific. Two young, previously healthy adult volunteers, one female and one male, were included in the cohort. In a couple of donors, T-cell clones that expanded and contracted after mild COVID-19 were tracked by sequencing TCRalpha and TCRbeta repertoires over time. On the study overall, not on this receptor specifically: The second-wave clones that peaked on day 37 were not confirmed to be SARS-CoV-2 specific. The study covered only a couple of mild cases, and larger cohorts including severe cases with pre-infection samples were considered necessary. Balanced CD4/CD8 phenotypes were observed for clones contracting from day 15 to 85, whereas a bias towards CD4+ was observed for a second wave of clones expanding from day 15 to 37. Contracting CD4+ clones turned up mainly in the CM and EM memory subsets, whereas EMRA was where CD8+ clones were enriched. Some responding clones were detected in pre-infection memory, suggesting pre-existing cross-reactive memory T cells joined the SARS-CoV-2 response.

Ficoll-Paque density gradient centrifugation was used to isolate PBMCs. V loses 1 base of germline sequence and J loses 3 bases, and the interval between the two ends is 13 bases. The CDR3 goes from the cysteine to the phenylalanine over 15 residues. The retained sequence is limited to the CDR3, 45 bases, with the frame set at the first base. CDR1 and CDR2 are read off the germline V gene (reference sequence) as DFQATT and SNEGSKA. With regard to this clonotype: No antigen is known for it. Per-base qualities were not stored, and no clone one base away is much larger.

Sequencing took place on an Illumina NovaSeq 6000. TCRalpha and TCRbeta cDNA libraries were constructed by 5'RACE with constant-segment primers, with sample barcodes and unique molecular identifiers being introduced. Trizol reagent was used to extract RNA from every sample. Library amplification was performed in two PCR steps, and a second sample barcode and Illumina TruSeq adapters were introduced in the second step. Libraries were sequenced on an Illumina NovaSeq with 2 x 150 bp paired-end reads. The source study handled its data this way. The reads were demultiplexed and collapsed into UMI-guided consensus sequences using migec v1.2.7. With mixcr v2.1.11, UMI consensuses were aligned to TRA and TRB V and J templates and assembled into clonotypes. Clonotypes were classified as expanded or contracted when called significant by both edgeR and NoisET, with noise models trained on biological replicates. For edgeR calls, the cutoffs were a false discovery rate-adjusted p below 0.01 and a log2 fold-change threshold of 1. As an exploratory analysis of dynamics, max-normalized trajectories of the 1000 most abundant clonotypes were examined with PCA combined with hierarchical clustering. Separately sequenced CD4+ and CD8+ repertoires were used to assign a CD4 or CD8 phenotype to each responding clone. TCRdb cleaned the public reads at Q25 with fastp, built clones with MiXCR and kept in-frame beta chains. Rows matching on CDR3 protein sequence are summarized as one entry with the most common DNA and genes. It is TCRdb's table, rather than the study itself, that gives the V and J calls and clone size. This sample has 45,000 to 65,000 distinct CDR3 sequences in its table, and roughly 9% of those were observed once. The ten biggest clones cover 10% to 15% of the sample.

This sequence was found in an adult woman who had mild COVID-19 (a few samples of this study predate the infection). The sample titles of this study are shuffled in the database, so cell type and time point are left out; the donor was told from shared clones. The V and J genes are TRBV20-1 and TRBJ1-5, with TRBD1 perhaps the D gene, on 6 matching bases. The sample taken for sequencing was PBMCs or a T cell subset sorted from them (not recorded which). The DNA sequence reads TGCAGTGCTAGAGTCCAGGGGCTAAACAATCAGCCCCAGCATTTT. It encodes CSARVQGLNNQPQHF.